This T cell receptor (beta chain) was sequenced in a study of PD-L1 blockade in urothelial cancer. The time point is: pretreatment peripheral blood. The diagnosis in patients was locally advanced or metastatic urothelial carcinoma. For this clone: Antigen: not known.

The study, taken as a whole, reports: When pretreatment blood TCR clonality was below the median, it predicted better survival.

The assay was immunoSEQ multiplex PCR, and TCRdb's table has in-frame clones only and misses some. The sample has about 63,000 clones, roughly 79% seen once. The sequences come from PBMCs, collected around atezolizumab (anti-PD-L1) treatment. This clonotype was sampled from a man aged 70 or older with urothelial cancer.

The CDR3, as DNA: TGTGCCAGCAGATCCGGGACAGGGGTCTACGAGCAGTACTTC. This sequence encodes CASRSGTGVYEQYF. The V gene is TRBV2, the J gene TRBJ2-7; 10 positions agree with TRBD1. This CDR3 is built from 14 residues. V gave up 6 bases and J gave up 3 bases; unmatched junction bases: 5. The germline gives CDR1 SNHLY, CDR2 FYNNEI.